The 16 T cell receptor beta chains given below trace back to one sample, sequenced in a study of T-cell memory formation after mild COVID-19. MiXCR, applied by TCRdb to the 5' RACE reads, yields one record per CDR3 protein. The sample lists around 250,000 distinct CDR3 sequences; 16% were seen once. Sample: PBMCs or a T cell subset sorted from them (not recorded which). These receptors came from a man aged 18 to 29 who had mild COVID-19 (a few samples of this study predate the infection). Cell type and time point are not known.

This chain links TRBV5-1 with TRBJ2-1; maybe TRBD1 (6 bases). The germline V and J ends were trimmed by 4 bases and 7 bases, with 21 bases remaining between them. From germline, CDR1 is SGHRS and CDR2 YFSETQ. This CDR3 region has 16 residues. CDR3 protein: CASSGLQGLSTNEQFF. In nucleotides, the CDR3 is TGCGCCAGCAGCGGGTTACAGGGTCTTTCAACGAATGAGCAGTTCTTC.

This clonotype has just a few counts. CDR3 loop: CSAPGRDEQFF. The CDR3 nucleotides read TGCAGTGCCCCCGGACGGGATGAGCAGTTCTTC. The chain uses TRBV20-1 and TRBJ2-1; D uncertain. Trimming removed 6 bases from V and 8 bases from J, with 11 bases in between. This CDR3 comprises 11 residues. Germline assignment: CDR1 DFQATT and CDR2 SNEGSKA (reference sequence).

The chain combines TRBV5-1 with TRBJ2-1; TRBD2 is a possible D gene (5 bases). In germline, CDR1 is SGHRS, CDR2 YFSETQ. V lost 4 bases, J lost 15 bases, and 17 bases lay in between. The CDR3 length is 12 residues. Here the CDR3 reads CASSEDLMERFF. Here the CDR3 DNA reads TGCGCCAGCAGCGAGGACTTGATGGAGAGGTTCTTC.

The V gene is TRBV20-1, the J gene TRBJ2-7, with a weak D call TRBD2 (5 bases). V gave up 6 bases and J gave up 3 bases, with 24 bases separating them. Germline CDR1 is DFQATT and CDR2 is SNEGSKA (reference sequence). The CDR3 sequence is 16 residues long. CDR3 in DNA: TGCAGTGCCAGATTCTGGGAGCGCGGACCCGACTACGAGCAGTACTTC. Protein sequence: CSARFWERGPDYEQYF.

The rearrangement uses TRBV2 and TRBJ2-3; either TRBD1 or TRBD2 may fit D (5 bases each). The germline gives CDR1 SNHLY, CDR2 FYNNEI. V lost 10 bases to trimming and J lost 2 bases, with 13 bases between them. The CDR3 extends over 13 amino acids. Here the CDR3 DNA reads TGTGCCAACCGGGGCTCTTTCACAGATACGCAGTATTTT. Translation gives CANRGSFTDTQYF.

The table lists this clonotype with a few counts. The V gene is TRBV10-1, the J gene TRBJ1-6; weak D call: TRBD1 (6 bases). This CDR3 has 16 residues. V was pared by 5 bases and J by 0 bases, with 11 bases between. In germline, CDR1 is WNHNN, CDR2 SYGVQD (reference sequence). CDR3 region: CASSRDISSYNSPLHF. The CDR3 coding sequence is TGCGCCAGCAGTAGGGACATTAGCTCCTATAATTCACCCCTCCACTTT.

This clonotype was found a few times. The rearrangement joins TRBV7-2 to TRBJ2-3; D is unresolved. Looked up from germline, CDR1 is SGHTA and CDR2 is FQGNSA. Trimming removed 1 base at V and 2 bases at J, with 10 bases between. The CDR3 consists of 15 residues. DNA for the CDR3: TGTGCCAGCAGCTTAGGGTCAGAATTCACAGATACGCAGTATTTT. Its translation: CASSLGSEFTDTQYF.

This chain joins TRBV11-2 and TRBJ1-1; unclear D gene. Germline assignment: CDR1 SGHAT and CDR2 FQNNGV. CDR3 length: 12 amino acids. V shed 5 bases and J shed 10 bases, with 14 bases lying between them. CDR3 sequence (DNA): TGTGCCAGCAGCCCCGTTTTCGAGGGAGCTTTCTTT. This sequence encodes CASSPVFEGAFF.

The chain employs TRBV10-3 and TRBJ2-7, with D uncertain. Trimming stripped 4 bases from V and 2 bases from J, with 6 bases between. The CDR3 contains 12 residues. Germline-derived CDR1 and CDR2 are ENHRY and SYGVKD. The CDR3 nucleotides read TGTGCCATCAGTGCAGTTGCCTACGAGCAGTACTTC. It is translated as CAISAVAYEQYF.

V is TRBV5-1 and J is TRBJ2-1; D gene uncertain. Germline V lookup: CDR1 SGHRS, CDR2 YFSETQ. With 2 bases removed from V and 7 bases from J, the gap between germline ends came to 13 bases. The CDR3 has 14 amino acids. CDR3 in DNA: TGCGCCAGCAGCTTCAGACTCCCAACGAATGAGCAGTTCTTC. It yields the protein CASSFRLPTNEQFF.

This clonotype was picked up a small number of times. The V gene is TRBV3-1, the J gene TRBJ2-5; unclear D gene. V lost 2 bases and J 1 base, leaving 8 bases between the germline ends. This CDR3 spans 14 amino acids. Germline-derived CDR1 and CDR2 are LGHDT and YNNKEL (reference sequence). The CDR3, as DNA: TGTGCCAGCAGCCAAACGGATGTCCAAGAGACCCAGTACTTC. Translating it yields CASSQTDVQETQYF.

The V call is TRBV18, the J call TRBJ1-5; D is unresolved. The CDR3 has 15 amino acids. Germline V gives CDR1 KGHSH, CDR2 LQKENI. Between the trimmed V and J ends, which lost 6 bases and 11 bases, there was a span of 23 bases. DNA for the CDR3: TGTGCCAGCTCGCCTCATCCGGACCAGGCTGGGACCCAGCATTTT. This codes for CASSPHPDQAGTQHF. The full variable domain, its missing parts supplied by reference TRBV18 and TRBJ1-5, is NAGVMQNPRHLVRRRGQEARLRCSPMKGHSHVYWYRQLPEEGLKFMVYLQKENIIDESGMPKERFSAEFPKEGPSILRIQQVVRGDSAAYFCASSPHPDQAGTQHFGDGTRLSIL.

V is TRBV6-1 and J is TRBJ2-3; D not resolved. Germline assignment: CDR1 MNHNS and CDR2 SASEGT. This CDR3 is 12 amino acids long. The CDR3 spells CGVGWSTDTQYF. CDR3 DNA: TGTGGGGTCGGGTGGAGCACAGATACGCAGTATTTT.

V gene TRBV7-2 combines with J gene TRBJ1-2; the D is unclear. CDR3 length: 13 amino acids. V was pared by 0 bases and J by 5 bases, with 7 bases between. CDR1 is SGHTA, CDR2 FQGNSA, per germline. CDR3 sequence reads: CASSLAGRYGYTF. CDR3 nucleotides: TGTGCCAGCAGCTTAGCCGGGAGATATGGCTACACCTTC.

The CDR3 region is CASSLRRLNYGYTF. CDR3 DNA sequence: TGTGCCAGCAGTCTAAGACGTCTAAACTATGGCTACACCTTC. J is TRBJ1-2 and V is TRBV12-3 or TRBV12-4; D remains ambiguous. Trimming pared 5 bases from V and 2 bases from J, leaving 12 bases between. This CDR3 has 14 amino acids.

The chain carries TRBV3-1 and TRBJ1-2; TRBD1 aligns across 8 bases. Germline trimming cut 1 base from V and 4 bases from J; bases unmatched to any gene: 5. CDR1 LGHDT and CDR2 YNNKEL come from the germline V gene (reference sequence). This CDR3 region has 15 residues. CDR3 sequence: CASSQGPGGFYGYTF. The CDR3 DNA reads TGTGCCAGCAGCCAAGGGCCAGGGGGCTTCTATGGCTACACCTTC.